The T cell receptor beta chain under discussion was sequenced for a study of blood T cell repertoires in COVID-19. Study-wide background: PBMCs, B-cell-depleted T cells, or T cells provided the cDNA or gDNA that made up the material.

Germline V gene lookup returns CDR1 SEHNR and CDR2 FQNEAQ (reference sequence). The CDR3 is made up of 15 amino acids. The germline V and J ends were trimmed by 1 base and 0 bases, with 9 bases remaining between them. Assay: immunoSEQ multiplex PCR; the TCRdb copy retains only in-frame clones and omits some. The table includes a few hundred thousand clones, 80% to 90% detected once. Either two negative PCRs, clearance, or symptom resolution qualified Cohort 3 donors as recovered. The sample was PBMCs or T cells enriched from blood (not recorded which). This sequence was found in a man younger than 45 who had recovered from COVID-19. The chain couples TRBV7-9 to TRBJ1-1; TRBD1 is a possible D gene (6 bases). The CDR3 DNA follows: TGTGCCAGCAGCTTAGGGACAGCCTTGAACACTGAAGCTTTCTTT. This codes for CASSLGTALNTEAFF. Using reference TRBV7-9 and TRBJ1-1 for the parts outside the CDR3, the full variable domain is DTGVSQNPRHKITKRGQNVTFRCDPISEHNRLYWYRQTLGQGPEFLTYFQNEAQLEKSRLLSDRFSAERPKGSFSTLEIQRTEQGDSAMYLCASSLGTALNTEAFFGQGTRLTVV.